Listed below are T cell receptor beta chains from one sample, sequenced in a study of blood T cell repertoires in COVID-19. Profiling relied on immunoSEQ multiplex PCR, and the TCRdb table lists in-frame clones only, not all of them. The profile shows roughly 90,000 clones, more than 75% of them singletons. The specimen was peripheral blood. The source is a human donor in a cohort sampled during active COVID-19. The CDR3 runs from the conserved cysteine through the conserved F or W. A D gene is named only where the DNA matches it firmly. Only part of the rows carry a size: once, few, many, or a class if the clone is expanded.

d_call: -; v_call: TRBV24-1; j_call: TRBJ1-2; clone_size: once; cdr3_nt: TGTGCCACCAGTCTCGGGGAGGGCTATGGCTACACCTTC; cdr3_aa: CATSLGEGYGYTF
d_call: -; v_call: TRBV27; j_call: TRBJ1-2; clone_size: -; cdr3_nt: TGTGCCAGCAGCCGGGACATATCCGTCCGGGGCTACACCTTC; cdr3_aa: CASSRDISVRGYTF
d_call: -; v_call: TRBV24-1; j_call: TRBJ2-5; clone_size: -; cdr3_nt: TGTGCCACCAGTGAATCAAGGGGGACCGTACCCCAAGAGACCCAGTACTTC; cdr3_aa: CATSESRGTVPQETQYF
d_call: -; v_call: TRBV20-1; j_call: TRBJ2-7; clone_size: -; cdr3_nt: TGCAGTGCTAGACCCATTTTCGAGCAGTACTTC; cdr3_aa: CSARPIFEQYF
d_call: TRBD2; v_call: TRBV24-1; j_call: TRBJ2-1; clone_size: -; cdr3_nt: TGTGCCACCAGTGACTACCACACCGGGAGTGGACTAGAGAATGAGCAGTTCTTC; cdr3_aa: CATSDYHTGSGLENEQFF
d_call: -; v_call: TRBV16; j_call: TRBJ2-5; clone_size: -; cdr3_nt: TGTGCCAGCAGCCAATCGTCCCGGGAGACCCAGTACTTC; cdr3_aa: CASSQSSRETQYF
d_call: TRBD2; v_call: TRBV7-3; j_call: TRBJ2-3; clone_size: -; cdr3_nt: TGTGCCAGCAGCTTAACCCGGCGGGAGCAGGATACGCAGTATTTT; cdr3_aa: CASSLTRREQDTQYF
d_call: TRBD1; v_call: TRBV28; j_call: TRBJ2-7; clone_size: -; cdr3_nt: TGTGCCAGCTCCCCGGGGACAGGGGTTTACGAGCAGTACTTC; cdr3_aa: CASSPGTGVYEQYF
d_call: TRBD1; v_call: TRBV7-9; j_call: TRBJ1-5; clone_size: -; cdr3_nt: TGTGCCAGCAGCTCTTACAGGGGGGATCAGCCCCAGCATTTT; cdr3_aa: CASSSYRGDQPQHF
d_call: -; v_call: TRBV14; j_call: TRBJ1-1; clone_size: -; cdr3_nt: TGTGCCAGCAGCCGACCTTTATACCTCGCGACAGGTTCGAACACTGAAGCTTTCTTT; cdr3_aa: CASSRPLYLATGSNTEAFF
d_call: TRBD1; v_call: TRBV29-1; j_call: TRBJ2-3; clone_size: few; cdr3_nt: TGCAGCGCCCGGGACAGGTACACAGATACGCAGTATTTT; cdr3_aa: CSARDRYTDTQYF
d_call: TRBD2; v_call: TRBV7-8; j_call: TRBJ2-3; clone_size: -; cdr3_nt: TGTGCCAGCAGCTTGCGGGAGGGCCCAGATACGCAGTATTTT; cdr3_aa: CASSLREGPDTQYF
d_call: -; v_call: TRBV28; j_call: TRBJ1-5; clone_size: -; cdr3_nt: TGTGCCAGCCGGAGGCGAGGGCTGATAGGTCATCAGCCCCAGCATTTT; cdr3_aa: CASRRRGLIGHQPQHF
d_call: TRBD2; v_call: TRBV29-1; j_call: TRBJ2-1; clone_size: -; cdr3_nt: TGCAGCGTTGGCGGGGATGGGGAGGGGAATGAGCAGTTCTTC; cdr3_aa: CSVGGDGEGNEQFF
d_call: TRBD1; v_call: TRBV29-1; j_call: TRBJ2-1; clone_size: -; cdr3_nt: TGCAGCGTTGAAGGCCAGGGGGCCTACAATGAGCAGTTCTTC; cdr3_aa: CSVEGQGAYNEQFF
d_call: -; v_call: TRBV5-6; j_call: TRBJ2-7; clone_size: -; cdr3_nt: TGTGCCAGCAGCTCTTGGCCCGCAGGGGAGCAGTACTTC; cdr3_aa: CASSSWPAGEQYF
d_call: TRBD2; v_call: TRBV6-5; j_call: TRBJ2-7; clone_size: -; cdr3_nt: TGTGCCAGCAGTTACTCGGGGAGGGCAGGCGAGCAGTACTTC; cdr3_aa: CASSYSGRAGEQYF
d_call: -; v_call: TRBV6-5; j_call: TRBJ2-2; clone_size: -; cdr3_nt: TGTGCCAGCAGTTACGGGCGGAACACCGGGGAGCTGTTTTTT; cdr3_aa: CASSYGRNTGELFF
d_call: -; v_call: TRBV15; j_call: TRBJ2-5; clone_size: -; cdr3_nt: TGTGCCACCAGTAAAGCGGTCGAGTACCAAGAGACCCAGTACTTC; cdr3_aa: CATSKAVEYQETQYF
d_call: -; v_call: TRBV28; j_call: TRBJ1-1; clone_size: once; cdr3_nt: TGTGCCAGCAGTTTGAGTCAGGGTAGGCTTCGAGCTTTCTTT; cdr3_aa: CASSLSQGRLRAFF
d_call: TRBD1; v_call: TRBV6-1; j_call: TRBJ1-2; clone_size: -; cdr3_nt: TGTGCCAGCAGTGATGATCGACAGGGGGCGTATGGCTACACCTTC; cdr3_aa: CASSDDRQGAYGYTF
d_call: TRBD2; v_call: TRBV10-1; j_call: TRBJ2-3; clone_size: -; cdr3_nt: TGCGCCAGCAGTCCTAGCGGCCGTAGCACAGATACGCAGTATTTT; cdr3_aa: CASSPSGRSTDTQYF
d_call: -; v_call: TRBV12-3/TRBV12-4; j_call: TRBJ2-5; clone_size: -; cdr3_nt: TGTGCCAGCAAGAGGTCTGGAGTTGAGACCCAGTACTTC; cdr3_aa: CASKRSGVETQYF
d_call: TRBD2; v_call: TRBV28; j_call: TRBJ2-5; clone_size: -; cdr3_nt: TGTGCCAGCAGTTCATTAGCGGGAGGAGGTAGGGAGACCCAGTACTTC; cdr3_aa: CASSSLAGGGRETQYF
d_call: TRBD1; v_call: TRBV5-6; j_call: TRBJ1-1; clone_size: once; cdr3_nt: TGTGCCAGCAGCCGGGGACAGACTGAAGCTTTCTTT; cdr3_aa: CASSRGQTEAFF